These T cell receptor beta chains were read from a single sample in a study of PD-L1 blockade in urothelial cancer. Some clones are missing from TCRdb's copy, which holds only in-frame ones; the method was immunoSEQ multiplex PCR. This table holds under 55,000 clones, about 86% found once. The sample consisted of PBMCs, taken around atezolizumab (anti-PD-L1) treatment. These receptors were obtained from a man in his 70s with urothelial cancer. Each CDR3 is given with its conserved first and last residue. The order of the fields is D gene, J gene, V gene, CDR3 DNA, CDR3 protein. A D gene is named only where the DNA matches it firmly.

d_gene: TRBD1; j_gene: TRBJ1-2; v_gene: TRBV27; CDR3nt: TGTGCCAGCAGGTCCGGGTCAGGGGGCATCTATGGCTACACCTTC; CDR3aa: CASRSGSGGIYGYTF
d_gene: TRBD2; j_gene: TRBJ2-2; v_gene: TRBV7-2; CDR3nt: TGTGCCAGCAGCTTCGGTCCTAGCGGGAGTGCGGGCACCGGGGAGCTGTTTTTT; CDR3aa: CASSFGPSGSAGTGELFF
d_gene: .; j_gene: TRBJ1-5; v_gene: TRBV2; CDR3nt: TGTGCCAGCAGTGAAGCGGGCCTAAATCAGCCCCAGCATTTT; CDR3aa: CASSEAGLNQPQHF
d_gene: .; j_gene: TRBJ1-1; v_gene: TRBV6-1; CDR3nt: TGTGCCAGCAGGAGACACCTGAACACTGAAGCTTTCTTT; CDR3aa: CASRRHLNTEAFF
d_gene: .; j_gene: TRBJ1-2; v_gene: TRBV20-1; CDR3nt: TGCAGTGGGGGGGAAGTCTATGGCTACACCTTC; CDR3aa: CSGGEVYGYTF
d_gene: TRBD1; j_gene: TRBJ1-4; v_gene: TRBV7-2; CDR3nt: TGTGCCAGCAGCCGCAGGGGGCTTGGTGAAAAACTGTTTTTT; CDR3aa: CASSRRGLGEKLFF
d_gene: TRBD1; j_gene: TRBJ2-4; v_gene: TRBV15; CDR3nt: TGTGCCACCAGTACCCAAGGACAGGGGAGAGACATTCAGTACTTC; CDR3aa: CATSTQGQGRDIQYF
d_gene: TRBD1; j_gene: TRBJ1-6; v_gene: TRBV19; CDR3nt: TGTGCCAGTAGTATAGGGACAGGGATTTCACCCCTCCACTTT; CDR3aa: CASSIGTGISPLHF
d_gene: .; j_gene: TRBJ1-5; v_gene: TRBV29-1; CDR3nt: TGCAGCGTTGGCGGCAGCCGCAATCAGCCCCAGCATTTT; CDR3aa: CSVGGSRNQPQHF
d_gene: .; j_gene: TRBJ2-5; v_gene: TRBV7-3; CDR3nt: TGTGCCAGCAGCTCAGACGGGGGGGGACAGAAGTACTTC; CDR3aa: CASSSDGGGQKYF
d_gene: TRBD1; j_gene: TRBJ1-1; v_gene: TRBV7-9; CDR3nt: TGTGCCAGCAGCTCACAGCCTCCGGGACAGGGCAGAGAGGCTTTCTTT; CDR3aa: CASSSQPPGQGREAFF